This TCR beta chain originates from a study of shared clonotypes between healthy human individuals. General study findings and limits: The genetic and exposure-history diversity represented was limited by few donors. Among donors, sharing of clonotypes was expected to be affected by sequencing depth.

The germline V gene has CDR1 MDHEN and CDR2 SYDVKM. This CDR3 region has 13 residues. The ends were cut back, 2 bases at V and 0 bases at J, with 1 base in the middle. Profiling relied on immunoSEQ multiplex PCR, and the TCRdb table lists in-frame clones only, not all of them. The sample holds 450,000 to 500,000 clones, 70% to 85% seen once. Points on this clone: Its specificity is unknown.

Sequencing was performed on PBMCs. The V call is TRBV28, the J call TRBJ2-2; D is ambiguous. The origin of this receptor is a woman in her forties in good health. Some clones in this sample may be carry-over from other donors' samples. The CDR3 here is CASSLTNTGELFF. CDR3 sequence (DNA): TGTGCCAGCAGTTTAACGAACACCGGGGAGCTGTTTTTT. The complete variable domain, with remaining parts taken from reference TRBV28 and TRBJ2-2, reads DVKVTQSSRYLVKRTGEKVFLECVQDMDHENMFWYRQDPGLGLRLIYFSYDVKMKEKGDIPEGYSVSREKKERFSLILESASTNQTSMYLCASSLTNTGELFFGEGSRLTVL.